The clone carrying this T cell receptor beta chain was detected many times. Antigen unknown. This record belongs to a study of breast tumors, draining lymph nodes, adjacent tissues. Germline loops: CDR1 SGHVS, CDR2 FQNEAQ. Trimming removed 3 bases at V and 3 bases at J, with 20 bases between. CDR3 length: 18 residues. TCRdb ran MiXCR on the multiplex PCR reads and lists one entry per CDR3 protein. Among approximately 230,000 distinct CDR3 sequences listed, 30% to 35% were seen once. Study conclusions and caveats: Findings are consistent with lymph node origin and intratumoral expansion of most tumor T cells. Tumor TCR diversity was below lymph nodes but above nontumor tissue. The lymph node origin of tumor T cells was framed as consistent with a hypothesis, not demonstrated. Compared with basal-like, luminal-like tumors shared significantly more repertoire with nontumor tissue.

Samples came from axillary lymph nodes draining the breast cancer. The sequence derives from a female donor with breast cancer. Some clones in this sample may be carry-over from other donors' samples. The chain employs TRBV7-8 and TRBJ2-2; TRBD1 might be the D (5 bases). Sequenced sample: axillary lymph node tissue. The CDR3 DNA sequence: TGTGCCAGCAGCTTCAGAAGGGGTAGGAGCGAGTACACCGGGGAGCTGTTTTTT. Translating gives CASSFRRGRSEYTGELFF.